These 7 T cell receptor beta chains originate from one sample sequenced in a study of blood T cell repertoires in COVID-19. Data came from immunoSEQ multiplex PCR; TCRdb stores just in-frame clones and leaves some out. Of roughly 220,000 clones listed, approximately 82% are singletons. Sequencing was performed on peripheral blood. Receptor source: a woman in her thirties or forties who had recovered from COVID-19.

In its sample, this clone was seen once. The chain carries TRBV2 and TRBJ1-4, with D perhaps TRBD1 (6 bases). The CDR3 loop spans 14 amino acids. V was cut by 3 bases and J by 8 bases, with 13 bases left in between. Germline V gene data show CDR1 as SNHLY and CDR2 as FYNNEI. The CDR3 DNA follows: TGTGCCAGCAGTGAGCAGGGGATGGGGGAAAAACTGTTTTTT. This translates into CASSEQGMGEKLFF. The whole variable domain, remainder taken from reference TRBV2 and TRBJ1-4, is EPEVTQTPSHQVTQMGQEVILRCVPISNHLYFYWYRQILGQKVEFLVSFYNNEISEKSEIFDDQFSVERPDGSNFTLKIRSTKLEDSAMYFCASSEQGMGEKLFFGSGTQLSVL.

The genes are TRBV19 and TRBJ1-4; D is undetermined. Trimming stripped 3 bases from V and 0 bases from J, with 8 bases between. The CDR3 covers 15 residues. From germline, CDR1 is LNHDA and CDR2 SQIVND (reference sequence). The CDR3 DNA reads TGTGCCAGTAGTATCCGGGTTGCAACTAATGAAAAACTGTTTTTT. Protein product: CASSIRVATNEKLFF.

The CDR3 nucleotides are TGTGCCATCAGCTTAGACAGGGAGTCCACTGAAGCTTTCTTT. Encoded protein: CAISLDRESTEAFF. The rearrangement links TRBV10-3 to TRBJ1-1; TRBD1 aligns across 7 bases. The V gene's germline CDR1 is ENHRY and CDR2 SYGVKD. V lost 6 bases and J lost 4; bases outside the gene matches: 8. The CDR3 covers 14 residues.

The rearrangement uses TRBV3-1 (or the pseudogene TRBV3-2) and TRBJ2-1, with D possibly TRBD2 on 6 matching bases. The CDR3 runs to 14 residues. V was clipped by 4 bases and J by 14 bases, with 21 bases between them. In germline, CDR1 is LGHDT, CDR2 YNNKEL (reference sequence). The CDR3: CASSPTRGGVIEFF. In DNA, the CDR3 is TGTGCCAGCAGCCCTACCCGTGGAGGGGTCATTGAGTTCTTC.

The chain links TRBV2 to TRBJ1-4; TRBD1 matches at 7 bases. The CDR3 length is 15 residues. V lost 3 bases and J lost 3; bases outside the gene matches: 4. Germline-derived CDR1 and CDR2 are SNHLY and FYNNEI. CDR3 bases: TGTGCCAGCAGTGAGGGACAGCAAGCTAATGAAAAACTGTTTTTT. Translated: CASSEGQQANEKLFF.

This clone has only one observation. The genes are TRBV5-4 and TRBJ2-7; D unclear. CDR1 and CDR2 from the germline V gene are SGHNT and YYREEE (reference sequence). The CDR3 loop spans 14 amino acids. V lost 0 bases to trimming and J lost 2 bases, with 9 bases between them. The chain's CDR3 is CASSLGERAYEQYF. CDR3 nucleotide sequence: TGTGCCAGCAGCTTGGGCGAACGGGCCTACGAGCAGTACTTC. The entire variable domain, with the rest obtained from reference TRBV5-4 and TRBJ2-7, is as follows: ETGVTQSPTHLIKTRGQQVTLRCSSQSGHNTVSWYQQALGQGPQFIFQYYREEENGRGNFPPRFSGLQFPNYSSELNVNALELDDSALYLCASSLGERAYEQYFGPGTRLTVT.

This sequence joins TRBV3-1 (or the pseudogene TRBV3-2) and TRBJ1-4; 7 bases line up with TRBD1. V lost 1 base and J lost 6; bases outside the gene matches: 2. The CDR3 is 14 residues long. The V gene's germline CDR1 is LGHDT and CDR2 YNNKEL (reference sequence). The CDR3 region is CASSQADRDEKLFF. CDR3 DNA sequence: TGTGCCAGCAGCCAAGCCGACAGGGATGAAAAACTGTTTTTT.